A single sample is the source of the 30 T cell receptor beta chains below, sequenced in a study of blood T cells in healthy people across ages. Then a second PCR, running about 7 to 11 cycles, was carried out with a sample-barcoded 5' primer and a J-beta primer mix. TCRdb used MiXCR to reprocess the 5' RACE reads, holding one entry per CDR3 protein. The table has 800,000 or so distinct CDR3 sequences, about 25% seen once. The data were also submitted as part of a second study, on T cells of mothers and their children.

Sequencing input: blood. The receptors were sampled from a boy aged 5-17 years in good health.

The chain links TRBV7-8 to TRBJ1-5; D might be TRBD1 (6 bases). This CDR3 spans 15 amino acids. Germline V gives CDR1 SGHVS, CDR2 FQNEAQ. Trimming pared 2 bases from V and 2 bases from J, leaving 10 bases between. CDR3 sequence (DNA): TGTGCCAGCAGCTTATACACAGGGCGCAATCAGCCCCAGCATTTT. Residues: CASSLYTGRNQPQHF. Combining the CDR3 with reference TRBV7-8 and TRBJ1-5 gives the whole variable domain GAGVSQSPRYKVAKRGQDVALRCDPISGHVSLFWYQQALGQGPEFLTYFQNEAQLDKSGLPSDRFFAERPEGSVSTLKIQRTQQEDSAVYLCASSLYTGRNQPQHFGDGTRLSIL.

At least ten counts were recorded for this clonotype. The chain recombines TRBV4-2 with TRBJ2-7; TRBD1 matches at 8 bases. This CDR3 has 15 amino acids. CDR1 and CDR2 (germline): LGHNA, YNFKEQ. J lost 0 bases, V lost 1 base, and 2 bases had no gene match. CDR3 residues: CASSQGQGISYEQYF. For the CDR3, the DNA is TGTGCCAGCAGCCAAGGACAGGGGATCTCCTACGAGCAGTACTTC.

The chain has TRBV4-3 and TRBJ2-4; D not certain. CDR1 and CDR2 from the germline V gene are LGHNA and YSLEER. The V gene lost 3 bases and the J gene lost 0 bases, with 18 bases spanning the gap. There are 18 residues in the CDR3. CDR3: CASSQDRPITLAKNIQYF. For the CDR3, the DNA is TGCGCCAGCAGCCAGGACCGCCCCATTACCTTAGCCAAAAACATTCAGTACTTC.

V is TRBV12-3 or TRBV12-4 and J is TRBJ2-4; D possibly corresponds to TRBD2 (5 bases). This CDR3 has 16 amino acids. Between the trimmed V and J ends, which lost 3 bases and 3 bases, there was a span of 15 bases. The CDR3 DNA follows: TGTGCCAGCAGTTTCGACGGGAAGTCTGGCAAAAACATTCAGTACTTC. Translation gives CASSFDGKSGKNIQYF.

The chain recombines TRBV20-1 with TRBJ2-5, with D possibly matching TRBD2 (6 bases). The CDR3 length is 14 residues. CDR1 and CDR2 from the germline V gene are DFQATT and SNEGSKA (reference sequence). Deletions cut 1 base from V and 4 bases from J, with 13 bases between. The CDR3 DNA follows: TGCAGTGCTAGAGTTTCTGCGGGGCCAGAGACCCAGTACTTC. This translates into CSARVSAGPETQYF.

Here the CDR3 reads CASSLGRTESNQPQHF. Written as DNA, the CDR3 is TGCGCCAGCAGCTTGGGGCGGACGGAGAGCAATCAGCCCCAGCATTTT. The chain recombines TRBV5-1 with TRBJ1-5, with D unresolved. This CDR3 is built from 16 residues. The V and J ends lost 0 bases and 1 base respectively, with 11 bases between them. Germline V gene sequence: CDR1 SGHRS, CDR2 YFSETQ.

This clonotype has more than one count but fewer than ten. This chain joins TRBV9 and TRBJ1-5; D is undetermined. V was pared by 0 bases and J by 4 bases, with 8 bases between. The CDR3 has 14 residues. CDR1 and CDR2 (germline): SGDLS, YYNGEE. DNA for the CDR3: TGTGCCAGCAGCGTAGTTCCGACAAATCAGCCCCAGCATTTT. It specifies CASSVVPTNQPQHF. Supplemented by reference TRBV9 and TRBJ1-5, the full variable domain reads DSGVTQTPKHLITATGQRVTLRCSPRSGDLSVYWYQQSLDQGLQFLIQYYNGEERAKGNILERFSAQQFPDLHSELNLSSLELGDSALYFCASSVVPTNQPQHFGDGTRLSIL.

This clonotype was seen more than once but under ten times. This chain joins TRBV20-1 and TRBJ2-1; weak D call: TRBD2 (6 bases). The CDR3 is made up of 13 amino acids. The ends were cut back, 7 bases at V and 5 bases at J, with 15 bases in the middle. In germline, CDR1 is DFQATT, CDR2 SNEGSKA (reference sequence). The CDR3 here is CSVPGVWNNEQFF. The CDR3 DNA reads TGCAGTGTACCGGGAGTATGGAACAATGAGCAGTTCTTC.

The chain employs TRBV18 and TRBJ1-4; D gene uncertain. V shed 3 bases and J shed 4 bases, with 15 bases lying between them. From germline, CDR1 is KGHSH and CDR2 LQKENI. CDR3 length: 16 residues. The CDR3 sequence is CASSPLRGNGNEKLFF. In DNA form, the CDR3 reads TGTGCCAGCTCACCTCTACGAGGGAATGGTAATGAAAAACTGTTTTTT.

This chain joins TRBV14 and TRBJ2-1, with D unclear. V lost 0 bases and J lost 8, with 14 bases in between. Germline V gene data show CDR1 as SGHDN and CDR2 as FVKESK. The CDR3 consists of 15 residues. CDR3 coding DNA: TGTGCCAGCAGCCAAGATCCGTGGGATAGACATGAGCAGTTCTTC. Translating it yields CASSQDPWDRHEQFF.

The table lists this clonotype with a few counts. The V and J genes are TRBV6-5 and TRBJ2-5; D is undetermined. Trimming left V 6 bases short and J 1 base short, with 12 bases between. Germline lookup yields CDR1 MNHEY and CDR2 SVGAGI. This CDR3 is 14 amino acids long. This chain's CDR3 is CASSPDGPQETQYF. In DNA, the CDR3 is TGTGCCAGCAGCCCTGACGGACCCCAAGAGACCCAGTACTTC.

This chain links TRBV20-1 with TRBJ1-2; D unresolved. CDR1 DFQATT and CDR2 SNEGSKA come from the germline V gene (reference sequence). V was pared by 5 bases and J by 4 bases, with 11 bases between. This CDR3 has 12 amino acids. The CDR3 sequence is CSADRGSYGYTF. CDR3 in DNA: TGCAGTGCTGATCGGGGTAGCTATGGCTACACCTTC.

V gene TRBV4-3 combines with J gene TRBJ2-1; tentatively, D is TRBD1 (5 bases). The CDR3 loop spans 18 amino acids. Trimming took 0 bases from V and 3 from J, leaving 18 bases between them. CDR1 is LGHNA and CDR2 is YSLEER in the germline V gene. The CDR3 loop is CASSQDLGQRRLYNEQFF. In nucleotides, the CDR3 is TGCGCCAGCAGCCAAGATTTGGGGCAGCGACGGCTCTACAATGAGCAGTTCTTC.

This clonotype was found a few times. This is likely a read error, given that the CDR3 carries no conserved phenylalanine or tryptophan at its end. The genes are TRBV12-3 or TRBV12-4 and TRBJ1-4, with 7 bases lining up with TRBD1. V shed 2 bases and J 8 bases; nucleotides not matched to a gene: 8. The CDR3 runs to 15 residues. The DNA of the CDR3 is TGTGCCAGCAGTTTATTAGGGGGCTGGAACGAAAAACTGTTTTCT. It codes for CASSLLGGWNEKLFS.

This clonotype was counted only a few times. This chain links TRBV5-1 with TRBJ2-1; TRBD1 is a possible D gene (6 bases). The DNA end is a closer match to TRBJ2-7, so the J assignment may be wrong. CDR1 is SGHRS, CDR2 YFSETQ, per germline. The CDR3 consists of 11 residues. CDR3 DNA: TGCGCCAGCAGCGTTCAGGGGGAGCAGTACTTC. It codes for CASSVQGEQYF.

The table lists this clonotype with a few counts. This sequence joins TRBV20-1 and TRBJ2-5; no firm D call. The CDR3 is 12 residues long. Trimming cost V 6 bases and J 1 base, with 9 bases left between them. Germline CDR1 is DFQATT and CDR2 is SNEGSKA (reference sequence). This CDR3 is CSAPDVQETQYF. In DNA, the CDR3 is TGCAGTGCCCCGGACGTCCAAGAGACCCAGTACTTC.

V gene TRBV12-3 or TRBV12-4 combines with J gene TRBJ2-5, with TRBD1 matching over 8 bases. There are 15 residues in the CDR3. J was trimmed by 4 bases and V by 6 bases; bases with no gene match: 10. The CDR3 here is CASSSDRGGGETQYF. CDR3 DNA: TGTGCCAGCAGCTCCGACAGGGGAGGTGGAGAGACCCAGTACTTC.

This clonotype was seen only a few times. The CDR3 nucleotides are TGCAGTGCTAGAGCGGGAGCAGATACGCAGTATTTT. Translated, it gives CSARAGADTQYF. The chain combines TRBV20-1 with TRBJ2-3; TRBD2 is a possible D gene (6 bases). There are 12 residues in the CDR3. Germline lookup yields CDR1 DFQATT and CDR2 SNEGSKA (reference sequence). V lost 1 base to trimming and J lost 4 bases, with 6 bases between them.

There are a few counts of this clonotype. The chain uses TRBV28 and TRBJ2-4, with 11 nucleotides matching TRBD1. Germline lookup yields CDR1 MDHEN and CDR2 SYDVKM. This CDR3 comprises 17 residues. V shed 1 base and J 3 bases; nucleotides not matched to a gene: 5. CDR3 amino acids: CASSLLGQGVGKNIQYF. The CDR3 DNA reads as TGTGCCAGCAGTTTATTGGGACAGGGGGTTGGCAAAAACATTCAGTACTTC.

The chain has TRBV20-1 and TRBJ1-2; 10 bases map to TRBD1. CDR1 DFQATT and CDR2 SNEGSKA come from the germline V gene (reference sequence). The ends lost 0 bases at V and 4 bases at J; junction bases unmatched: 5. The CDR3 runs to 15 residues. The CDR3 is CSARDPGQGSYGYTF. CDR3 in DNA: TGCAGTGCTAGAGATCCGGGACAGGGGAGCTATGGCTACACCTTC.

This clonotype was recorded a few times. The chain couples TRBV5-6 to TRBJ2-5, with D perhaps given as TRBD1 or TRBD2 (6 bases each). The end of the DNA is better explained by TRBJ2-1, so the J call may be wrong. This CDR3 has 18 amino acids. Germline V gene data show CDR1 as SGHDT and CDR2 as YYEEEE. This chain's CDR3 is CASSLQGGIAVPYNEQFF. The CDR3 region has the DNA TGTGCCAGCAGCTTACAGGGTGGGATAGCGGTACCCTACAATGAGCAGTTCTTC.

V is TRBV12-3 or TRBV12-4 and J is TRBJ2-5, with a weak D call TRBD2 (5 bases). The J call may be in error: the DNA end matches TRBJ2-7 better. CDR3 length: 14 amino acids. CDR3 nucleotide sequence: TGTGCCAGCAGTTTACGCGGGCGGAGATACGAGCAGTACTTC. Translating it yields CASSLRGRRYEQYF.

This chain connects TRBV29-1 to TRBJ2-1, with 10 nucleotides matching TRBD1. This CDR3 comprises 17 residues. J was trimmed by 1 base and V by 0 bases; bases with no gene match: 6. Germline V gene lookup returns CDR1 SQVTM and CDR2 ANQGSEA. For the CDR3, the DNA is TGCAGCGTTGAAGATGAGACAGGGGGCTTTTCCTACAATGAGCAGTTCTTC. It is translated as CSVEDETGGFSYNEQFF.

The chain uses TRBV18 and TRBJ1-1; 7 bases are shared with TRBD1. V shed 1 base and J 5 bases; nucleotides not matched to a gene: 10. Germline-derived CDR1 and CDR2 are KGHSH and LQKENI. The CDR3 has 16 residues. The CDR3 DNA is TGTGCCAGCTCACCACTCGCGACAGGGAGCGGGACTGAAGCTTTCTTT. Translating gives CASSPLATGSGTEAFF.

This clonotype was detected only a few times. The chain links TRBV19 to TRBJ2-1; D is unresolved. The CDR3 loop spans 14 amino acids. V lost 4 bases and J lost 2, with 9 bases in between. Germline values: CDR1 LNHDA, CDR2 SQIVND (reference sequence). The CDR3: CASSTRRAYNEQFF. In DNA, the CDR3 is TGTGCCAGTAGTACCCGAAGAGCCTACAATGAGCAGTTCTTC.

The V gene is TRBV25-1, the J gene TRBJ1-6; 8 nucleotides match TRBD1. After removal of 5 bases from V and 6 bases from J, the junction contained 6 bases not matched to a gene. CDR3 length: 15 residues. Germline V gene sequence: CDR1 MGHDK, CDR2 SYGVNS. The CDR3 DNA reads as TGTGCCAGCAGTTTTTTGGACAGGGCTAATTCACCCCTCCACTTT. Its protein product is CASSFLDRANSPLHF. The entire variable domain, with the rest obtained from reference TRBV25-1 and TRBJ1-6, is as follows: EADIYQTPRYLVIGTGKKITLECSQTMGHDKMYWYQQDPGMELHLIHYSYGVNSTEKGDLSSESTVSRIRTEHFPLTLESARPSHTSQYLCASSFLDRANSPLHFGNGTRLTVT.

The V call is TRBV28, the J call TRBJ1-2; TRBD1 might be the D (5 bases). The length of the CDR3 is 18 residues. The germline V gene encodes CDR1 MDHEN and CDR2 SYDVKM. V was cut by 4 bases and J by 3 bases, with 24 bases left in between. CDR3 sequence: CASSSQTVTRFDYYGYTF. For the CDR3, the DNA is TGTGCCAGCAGTTCCCAGACAGTCACGAGGTTTGATTACTATGGCTACACCTTC.

This chain joins TRBV7-9 and TRBJ2-1; 12 nucleotides match TRBD1. Germline CDR1 and CDR2: SEHNR and FQNEAQ (reference sequence). The CDR3 loop spans 17 amino acids. V lost 4 bases to trimming and J lost 4 bases; unmatched junction nucleotides: 8. The CDR3 is CASSSYLGQGAYNEQFF. The CDR3 DNA reads as TGTGCCAGCAGCTCATATTTGGGACAGGGGGCGTACAATGAGCAGTTCTTC.

This clonotype was detected only a few times. The V gene is TRBV28, the J gene TRBJ2-3; TRBD1 aligns across 8 bases. With 10 bases clipped from V and 2 bases from J, the junction kept 8 bases outside the gene matches. The length of the CDR3 is 14 residues. Per germline, CDR1 MDHEN and CDR2 SYDVKM. The CDR3 region is CATQGQGFTDTQYF. The CDR3 nucleotides read TGTGCCACACAAGGACAGGGTTTCACAGATACGCAGTATTTT.

The CDR3 nucleotides are TGCAGTGCTATCCCCGACAGTACCAGAGCCTTGAACACTGAAGCTTTCTTT. Translated: CSAIPDSTRALNTEAFF. V gene TRBV20-1 combines with J gene TRBJ1-1; D is possibly TRBD1 (5 bases). The CDR3 consists of 17 residues. CDR1 DFQATT and CDR2 SNEGSKA come from the germline V gene (reference sequence). V was trimmed by 4 bases and J by 0 bases, leaving 21 bases between them.